The source of this T cell receptor beta chain is a study of CD8 T cells in ankylosing spondylitis. Study-level findings and limits: Matched synovial fluid from ankylosing spondylitis patients was reported to be enriched for disease-linked clones. A motif of 7 to 9 highly homologous TCR beta variants was seen as apparently characteristic of ankylosing spondylitis blood.

This CDR3 is built from 15 residues. Deletions cut 0 bases from V and 5 bases from J, with 13 bases between. CDR1 and CDR2 from the germline V gene are MNHEY and SVGAGI. It was by quantitative 5'-RACE with molecular barcodes that TCR beta libraries were made. TCRdb re-called the 5' RACE reads with MiXCR, one entry per CDR3 protein. The top ten hold roughly 0.51% of the sample, which has 800,000 to 900,000 distinct CDR3 sequences, roughly 10% seen once. This clonotype was recorded a few times. Its antigen is not identified. Source material: blood, either unsorted or a sorted T cell fraction (not recorded which). This TCR came from a male donor with ankylosing spondylitis. The chain is built from TRBV6-5 and TRBJ2-5; D possibly matches TRBD1 or TRBD2 (5 bases each). The CDR3 region has the DNA TGTGCCAGCAGTTACTCGGCAGGGACCAGGGAGACCCAGTACTTC. Its translation: CASSYSAGTRETQYF.